The next 4 T cell receptor beta chains were all read from a single sample in a study of vaccination effects on CD4 cells after COVID-19. Data came from immunoSEQ multiplex PCR; TCRdb stores just in-frame clones and leaves some out. The data hold tens of thousands of clones, with roughly 79% observed a single time. Sequencing in the ViraFEST assay came after antigen-specific CD4+ T cells had been expanded with viral peptide pools, which were used to stimulate PBMC. The authors isolated CD4+ T cells after 10 days of culture. Vaccine recipients had no previous SARS-CoV-2 infection; their nucleocapsid antibodies were negative. These receptors' antigens are unknown. This material consisted of CD4+ T cells from PBMCs cultured with HCoV-NL63 spike peptides, taken before COVID-19 vaccination. These receptors came from a human donor who received a COVID-19 vaccine.

The chain employs TRBV29-1 and TRBJ1-2; D perhaps matches TRBD1 (5 bases). Germline CDR1 reads SQVTM; CDR2 reads ANQGSEA. V was clipped by 4 bases and J by 2 bases, with 8 bases between them. The CDR3 has 12 residues. CDR3 nucleotides: TGCAGCGTTGTTAGGGACAACTATGGCTACACCTTC. Protein product: CSVVRDNYGYTF.

This clone has only one observation. This chain connects TRBV12-3 or TRBV12-4 to TRBJ2-4, with D unresolved. The CDR3 totals 12 residues. V lost 7 bases, J lost 9 bases, and 13 bases lay in between. The CDR3 sequence is CASTRASGIQYF. The CDR3 nucleotides are TGTGCCAGCACTAGGGCCTCCGGCATTCAGTACTTC.

The chain employs TRBV7-2 and TRBJ1-6; D gene uncertain. Germline V gene lookup returns CDR1 SGHTA and CDR2 FQGNSA. This CDR3 comprises 16 residues. Between the trimmed V and J ends, which lost 2 bases and 0 bases, there was a span of 8 bases. CDR3: CASSLSFSSYNSPLHF. Here the CDR3 DNA reads TGTGCCAGCAGCTTATCTTTCTCCTCCTATAATTCACCCCTCCACTTT.

The J gene is TRBJ1-4, the V gene TRBV6-2 or TRBV6-3, with 7 nucleotides matching TRBD1. The CDR3 totals 15 residues. Germline V CDR1 and CDR2: MNHEY, SVGEGT. The V and J ends lost 3 bases and 5 bases, in that order; junction bases with no gene match: 6. The CDR3 bases are TGTGCCAGCAGTTATCCCGGCAGGGGGAATGAAAAACTGTTTTTT. Translation: CASSYPGRGNEKLFF.